This T cell receptor beta chain derives from a study of shared clonotypes between healthy human individuals (TCRdb year 2020). The study in broad terms: Three men and a couple of women, aged 18 to 49 years, made up the cohort. For each donor, CD4 naive and CD4 memory were each given three plates, CD8 naive was given two plates, and CD8 memory was given one plate. Blood TCR repertoires of a handful of healthy adults were deeply sequenced to estimate repertoire size and the extent of clonotype sharing between individuals. To increase sequencing depth and limit assay-specific biases, different laboratories used diverse techniques to prepare libraries and sequence TCR repertoires. Leukapheresis yielded between about 0.94 and 9.5 billion PBMCs per donor.

V loses 6 bases, J loses 3 bases, and the germline ends lie 14 bases apart. The germline V gene provides CDR1 MDHEN and CDR2 SYDVKM. The CDR3 holds 15 amino acids from the cysteine to the phenylalanine. Only CDR3 DNA remains: 45 bases, in frame from the first base. Using the deep immunoSEQ assay, TCR CDR3 regions were amplified from genomic DNA by multiplex PCR. Extracted genomic DNA from each cell subset was distributed evenly across all wells of several immunoSEQ 96-well plates, and each plate was treated as a replicate. Each replicate PCR for sorted subsets received around 200 ng genomic DNA, equal to around 32,000 T cell genomes. The purified libraries were quantified using a Qubit 3.0 fluorometer, sized with a Bioanalyzer 2100, and then quantified again using the KAPA Library Quantification kit. Every immunoSEQ 96-well plate was sequenced on a dedicated single-read 150-cycle Illumina NextSeq 550 flow cell. The authors processed their data as follows. Because the immunoSEQ output included only junctional sequences and no quality scores, the filtering could not be the same as the filtering used for full-length reads. To assign V/J genes and CDR3, sequences were annotated using PyIR, a Python wrapper for IgBLAST v1.9, with IMGT germline references. Reads with weak V/J assignments (E-value above 1e-6), missing CDR3, stop codons, out-of-frame junctions, or ambiguous translated residues were removed. V3J clonotypes were defined as sequences sharing the same inferred V gene, J gene, and CDR3 amino acid sequence. The percentage overlap between two repertoires was calculated by dividing the number of shared unique clonotypes by the size of the smaller repertoire. RTK rarefaction, the Chao1 estimator, and Recon v2.1 estimates of unobserved clonotypes were used to assess repertoire richness. Generation probabilities for all TCRbeta clonotypes obtained by the gDNA method from a few donors were computed using OLGA. TCRdb obtained this table from immuneACCESS and retained in-frame rearrangements with V and J assigned. These tables miss some clones; where compared with another copy, unresolved V genes account for less than half of the shortfall, and the remainder is unexplained. V and J calls and clone size come straight from that table; D and trimming were deduced from the DNA. Present in this sample are about 700,000 clones, about 91% of which were seen just once. The ten largest clones add up to 24% of the sample.

Overall study outcomes, separate from this receptor: Even with the large sequencing depth, rarefaction of the sorted-subset datasets indicated that sequencing was incomplete. Because the study included only a small number of donors, the genetic and exposure-history diversity represented was limited. Pairwise subsampling led to the expectation that sequencing depth would affect the degree of clonotype sharing among donors. Larger estimated clonotype richness was generally found for naive subsets than for memory subsets. Across a few donors, around 5% of naive CD4, approximately 3.6% of naive CD8, around 2.5% of memory CD4, and 0.3% to 0.45% of memory CD8 clonotypes were shared. Sampling was restricted to blood, and TCR repertoires in tissues likely differ from the TCR repertoires found in blood. Clonotypes shared by all four sorted-subset donors showed higher generation probabilities than non-shared clonotypes.

CD8 naive samples consisted of CD45RO-negative cells that were positively selected for CCR7, yielding a CD45RA+CCR7+ population without TemRA cells. Healthy HIV-negative adults with no recently reported acute infections or vaccinations were included as donors. All donors were Caucasian adults living in Nashville, Tennessee, USA. Blood was collected by leukapheresis, and PBMCs were isolated by Ficoll-Histopaque density gradient centrifugation and then cryopreserved in liquid nitrogen vapor phase. Purity and quantity of every magnetically sorted T cell population were checked by analytical flow cytometry. Genomic DNA was isolated from every sorted fraction and measured by UV absorbance on a Nanodrop 2000c. Note on this clone: It lacks a known antigen. It has no much larger one-base neighbor in the sample; base qualities were not kept.

The sequence links TRBV28 to TRBJ2-2, with the D gene tentatively TRBD1 or TRBD2, based on 5 matching bases in each. The TCR sequence derives from a man under 40 in good health. The sample consisted of naive CD8+ T cells sorted from blood. The label giving this sample's cell subset or site can be read as: CD45RA+CCR7+. In nucleotides, the sequence is TGTGCCAGCAGCTTCCGGGGACGGGACACCGGGGAGCTGTTTTTT. Its product reads: CASSFRGRDTGELFF.